These T cell receptor beta chains were read from a single sample in a study of T-cell memory formation after mild COVID-19. TCRdb fed the 5' RACE reads into MiXCR, producing one record per CDR3 protein. The sample consists of about 470,000 distinct CDR3 sequences, 20% to 25% of them appearing once. Sequencing used PBMCs or a T cell subset sorted from them (not recorded which). The receptors shown here come from an adult woman who had mild COVID-19 (a few samples of this study predate the infection). Cell type and time point are not known. CDR3s include the opening cysteine and the closing phenylalanine or tryptophan. A D gene is named only where the DNA matches it firmly. Size tells how often a clone was seen (once, few, many) or the class of an expanded clone, and some rows leave it out.

J gene	V gene	D gene	clone size	CDR3 DNA	CDR3 protein
TRBJ2-7	TRBV5-1	TRBD1	-	TGCGCCAGCAGCTTCGGACAGGGGACCAGCGAGCAGTACTTC	CASSFGQGTSEQYF
TRBJ1-1	TRBV6-5	-	-	TGTGCCAGCAGTTACTCGAAACGCAACACTGAAGCTTTCTTT	CASSYSKRNTEAFF
TRBJ2-7	TRBV4-3	TRBD2	few	TGCGCCAGCAGCCTACCACCCCGCGAGGGACTAGCGGACTCCTACGAGCAGTACTTC	CASSLPPREGLADSYEQYF
TRBJ1-5	TRBV7-2	-	once	TGTGCCAGCAGTCCACTTCGGTATAGCAATCAGCCCCAGCATTTT	CASSPLRYSNQPQHF
TRBJ2-7	TRBV28	-	-	TGTGCCAGCAGTTTACCCGACAGGAGCTTCTACGAGCAGTACTTC	CASSLPDRSFYEQYF
TRBJ2-7	TRBV20-1	-	-	TGCAGTGCCACGGACAGCCTAACCATCTACGAGCAGTACTTC	CSATDSLTIYEQYF
TRBJ2-7	TRBV18	-	few	TGTGCCAGCTCACCACTCGAACGGCTCATAAGGAACGAGCAGTACTTC	CASSPLERLIRNEQYF
TRBJ2-5	TRBV9	-	-	TGTGCCAGCAGCGTCAGAGGGAATCAAGAGACCCAGTACTTC	CASSVRGNQETQYF
TRBJ2-7	TRBV4-3	TRBD2	many	TGCGCCAGCAGCCAAGATCCCGGGGGGGGCCCCTACGAGCAGTACTTC	CASSQDPGGGPYEQYF
TRBJ2-5	TRBV6-6	-	few	TGTGCCAGCAGCCCTCGGGGTGCCCAAGAGACCCAGTACTTC	CASSPRGAQETQYF
TRBJ2-7	TRBV27	-	-	TGTGCCAGCAGTAACAGGGGACTTGGGCAGTACTTC	CASSNRGLGQYF
TRBJ1-5	TRBV18	TRBD1	few	TGTGCCAGCTCACGAGGACAGGCTAATAGCAATCAGCCCCAGCATTTT	CASSRGQANSNQPQHF
TRBJ1-5	TRBV5-6	-	few	TGTGCCAGCAGCTTGGTTTACCGACAAGGCAATCAGCCCCAGCATTTT	CASSLVYRQGNQPQHF
TRBJ2-7	TRBV20-1	TRBD2	few	TGCAGTGTAGCGGGAGAGTCCTACGAGCAGTACTTC	CSVAGESYEQYF
TRBJ1-2	TRBV6-5	TRBD1	few	TGTGCCAGTAATACAGGGGGTTATGGCTACACCTTC	CASNTGGYGYTF
TRBJ1-6	TRBV12-3/TRBV12-4	-	-	TGTGCCAGCAGTTTTCGACAGGATTCACCCCTCCACTTT	CASSFRQDSPLHF
TRBJ2-7	TRBV4-2	TRBD2	few	TGTGCCAGCAGCCAAGATCGGACTAGCGGGAGGAAGCAGTACTTC	CASSQDRTSGRKQYF
TRBJ2-3	TRBV20-1	TRBD2	few	TGCAGTGCTAGCTCCTCTAGGAGCGGGAGGTTCCCAGATACGCAGTATTTT	CSASSSRSGRFPDTQYF
TRBJ2-7	TRBV29-1	-	-	TGCAGCGTTGGTACCGTGCGCGAGCAGTACTTC	CSVGTVREQYF
TRBJ2-7	TRBV4-2	-	few	TGTGCCAGCAGCCAAGAAGCCAGCTCGTACACACTCTACGAGCAGTACTTC	CASSQEASSYTLYEQYF
TRBJ2-5	TRBV4-2	TRBD1	few	TGTGCCAGCAGCCAACAGACAGGGGTTTCGGAGACCCAGTACTTC	CASSQQTGVSETQYF
TRBJ1-6	TRBV5-1	TRBD1	few	TGCGCCAGCAGCTTGGTCGGACAGGGGGGAAATTCACCCCTCCACTTT	CASSLVGQGGNSPLHF
TRBJ1-1	TRBV2	-	-	TGTGCCAGCTTCGCAGGGGAAGCTTTCTTT	CASFAGEAFF
TRBJ2-3	TRBV7-9	TRBD2	-	TGTGCCAGCAGCCCTGGGACTAGTGGAGATACGCAGTATTTT	CASSPGTSGDTQYF
TRBJ2-1	TRBV3-1	TRBD2	few	TGTGCCAGCAGCCGCGGGGGACTAGCGGGATATGATGAGCAGTTCTTC	CASSRGGLAGYDEQFF
TRBJ2-1	TRBV11-3	-	-	TGTGCCAGCAGCTCCGGACTAGGGGGATACAATGAGCAGTTCTTC	CASSSGLGGYNEQFF
TRBJ2-5	TRBV20-1	-	-	TGCAGTGCTAGAGTAGGAACAGAGGTTCAAGAGACCCAGTACTTC	CSARVGTEVQETQYF
TRBJ2-2	TRBV6-1	-	-	TGTGCCAGCAGTGAAGCCACAAGGACCGGGGAGCTGTTTTTT	CASSEATRTGELFF
TRBJ1-1	TRBV9	-	-	TGTGCCAGCAGCGTAGCTTGGGGTAACACTGAAGCTTTCTTT	CASSVAWGNTEAFF
TRBJ2-7	TRBV20-1	TRBD2	few	TGCAGTGCTAGAGACACGGGAGGGCCGAACTACGAGCAGTACTTC	CSARDTGGPNYEQYF
TRBJ1-1	TRBV9	-	-	TGTGCCAGCAGCGCCTGGGACATAGGCACTGAAGCTTTCTTT	CASSAWDIGTEAFF
TRBJ2-5	TRBV15	-	-	TGTGCCACCAGCCGCCACGGGGGAGAGACCCAGTACTTC	CATSRHGGETQYF
TRBJ2-2	TRBV29-1	TRBD2	few	TGCAGCGTAGGGACCGGGACTAGCGGGAGAGGGGTCACCGGGGAGCTGTTTTTT	CSVGTGTSGRGVTGELFF
TRBJ1-5	TRBV24-1	-	many	TGTGCCACCAGTGATCACAAACAGGGCCACAATCAGCCCCAGCATTTT	CATSDHKQGHNQPQHF
TRBJ1-2	TRBV24-1	-	-	TGTGCCACCGGAGGAGGGGTGGAAGGCTACACCTTC	CATGGGVEGYTF
TRBJ2-1	TRBV4-1	TRBD2	few	TGCGCCAGCAGCCACCCATTTCAGCGGGGGACCTACAATGAGCAGTTCTTC	CASSHPFQRGTYNEQFF
TRBJ2-6	TRBV25-1	-	-	TGTGCCAGCAGTGATAGGGGGTCTGGGGCCAACGTCCTGACTTTC	CASSDRGSGANVLTF
TRBJ2-7	TRBV20-1	-	-	TGCAGTGCTAGAGAGGCGGGGAAGGGATCCTACGAGCAGTACTTC	CSAREAGKGSYEQYF
TRBJ2-7	TRBV4-1	-	many	TGCGCCAGCAGCCAAGGTCCCCCGATAGCGGACCGTGGGTACGAGCAGTACTTC	CASSQGPPIADRGYEQYF
TRBJ1-1	TRBV7-2	-	few	TGTGCCAGCAGCTTAGGGGCAGCAGGGTATGTCGCTTTCTTT	CASSLGAAGYVAFF
TRBJ2-7	TRBV7-2	-	-	TGTGCCAGCAGCCGACCTCAGGCCTACGAGCAGTACTTC	CASSRPQAYEQYF
TRBJ2-1	TRBV5-1	TRBD2	-	TGCGCCAGCAGCGTGACTAGCGGGAGTATAGGTGAGCAGTTCTTC	CASSVTSGSIGEQFF
TRBJ2-2	TRBV9	TRBD2	few	TGTGCCAGCAGCGCCCTCGGACTAGCCCCGAACACCGGGGAGCTGTTTTTT	CASSALGLAPNTGELFF
TRBJ2-7	TRBV29-1	TRBD2	few	TGCAGCGTAGCACTAGCGGGAGGGGGCTACGAGCAGTACTTC	CSVALAGGGYEQYF
TRBJ2-2	TRBV12-3/TRBV12-4	-	few	TGTGCCAGCACTCAACAGGGTAACGGGGAGCTGTTTTTT	CASTQQGNGELFF
TRBJ2-1	TRBV2	TRBD2	-	TGTGCCAGCAGGGGAGCTAGCGGGAGGGCGTACAATGAGCAGTTCTTC	CASRGASGRAYNEQFF
TRBJ2-1	TRBV6-2/TRBV6-3	TRBD2	-	TGTGCCAGCAGTTCATTGGAGTCTAGCGGGGTCAATGAGCAGTTCTTC	CASSSLESSGVNEQFF
TRBJ2-7	TRBV12-3/TRBV12-4	TRBD1	-	TGTGCCAGCAGTTCGGACCCGACAGGGGCCCACGAGCAGTACTTC	CASSSDPTGAHEQYF
TRBJ2-5	TRBV12-3/TRBV12-4	-	-	TGTGCCAGCAGTTTGATGCGACAACAGACCCAGTACTTC	CASSLMRQQTQYF
TRBJ2-1	TRBV29-1	TRBD2	-	TGCAGCGTTGAAGGCCGGGGGGTCTACAATGAGCAGTTCTTC	CSVEGRGVYNEQFF
TRBJ1-1	TRBV24-1	TRBD1	few	TGTGCCACCAGTGACGCTCCGGGCCAGGGGGCCACTGAAGCTTTCTTT	CATSDAPGQGATEAFF
TRBJ2-7	TRBV5-1	-	-	TGCGCCAGCAGCTTGGACGAGACTAGGGGCGAGCAGTACTTC	CASSLDETRGEQYF
TRBJ1-1	TRBV6-5	-	-	TGTGCCAGCAAGGGTATAGGGGTTCGCACTGAAGCTTTCTTT	CASKGIGVRTEAFF
TRBJ2-3	TRBV28	-	-	TGTGCCAGCGGGGAACAGGACGGCACAGATACGCAGTATTTT	CASGEQDGTDTQYF
TRBJ2-1	TRBV7-9	-	-	TGTGCCAGCAGCTTCCCCCTAGAAGGTTCCGATGAGCAGTTCTTC	CASSFPLEGSDEQFF
TRBJ1-2	TRBV15	-	few	TGTGCCACCTCCCTGTCCGGGGGGGGATATGGCTACACCTTC	CATSLSGGGYGYTF
TRBJ1-3	TRBV27	-	-	TGTGCCAGCAGTCCCCGAGGAAGCTCTGGAAACACCATATATTTT	CASSPRGSSGNTIYF
TRBJ2-7	TRBV7-9	TRBD1	few	TGTGCCAGCAGCGGACAGGGACACGAGCAGTACTTC	CASSGQGHEQYF
TRBJ2-1	TRBV20-1	TRBD2	few	TGCAGTGCTGCGGGACTAGCGGGGTTTCTCTCCTACAATGAGCAGTTCTTC	CSAAGLAGFLSYNEQFF
TRBJ2-1	TRBV6-2/TRBV6-3	-	once	TGTGCCAGCGGTCGGAGTTCGACCTACAATGAGCAGTTCTTC	CASGRSSTYNEQFF